The entry that follows covers one TCR beta chain sequence. Its antigen specificity is not known. Nothing much larger sits one base from this clone, and base qualities are not available. Using the deep immunoSEQ assay, TCR CDR3 regions were amplified from genomic DNA by multiplex PCR. Genomic DNA extracted from each cell subset was distributed evenly over all wells of several immunoSEQ 96-well plates, and each plate served as one replicate. Each replicate PCR for sorted subsets received 150 to 250 ng genomic DNA, equal to 28,000 or so T cell genomes. Purified libraries were quantified with a Qubit 3.0 fluorometer, sized on a Bioanalyzer 2100, and re-quantified with the KAPA Library Quantification kit. Each immunoSEQ 96-well plate was sequenced on its own single-read 150-cycle Illumina NextSeq 550 flow cell. As for how the authors treated the data: Because the immunoSEQ output held only junctional sequences and lacked quality scores, the filtering could not match the filtering applied to full-length reads. Sequences were annotated with PyIR, a Python wrapper for IgBLAST v1.9, and V/J genes and CDR3 were assigned using IMGT germline references. Any read was removed if the V/J assignment was weak (E-value above 1e-6), the CDR3 was missing, or the read contained stop codons, out-of-frame junctions, or ambiguous translated residues. V3J clonotypes were defined by identical inferred V gene, J gene, and CDR3 amino acid sequence. Percentage overlap between repertoires was calculated by dividing the number of shared unique clonotypes by the size of the smaller repertoire. Three approaches were used to assess repertoire richness: RTK rarefaction, the Chao1 estimator, and Recon v2.1 estimates of unobserved clonotypes. Generation probabilities for all TCRbeta clonotypes obtained by the gDNA method from several donors were computed using OLGA. TCRdb re-hosts the immuneACCESS table, in-frame sequences only. Its copies lack some clones; in the studies checked, an unresolved V gene accounts for under half of them, and the cause for the rest is not known. The V and J calls and clone size come from that table; D and trimming were worked out from the DNA. Here the sample has approximately 2.1 million clones; 80% to 95% occur a single time. The ten most abundant clones make up about 0.41% of the sample.

The data were obtained in a study of shared clonotypes between healthy human individuals (dated by TCRdb to 2018 to 2020). With regard to the full study: Three men and two women, aged 18 to 49 years, made up the cohort. Per donor, leukapheresis produced somewhere between about 0.8 and 9 billion PBMCs. Libraries were prepared and TCR repertoires were sequenced by different laboratories using diverse techniques, in order to increase sequencing depth and limit assay-specific biases. Blood TCR repertoires of a handful of healthy adults were deeply sequenced to estimate repertoire size and the extent of clonotype sharing between individuals. For each donor, three plates each were used for CD4 naive and CD4 memory, two plates were used for CD8 naive, and one plate was used for CD8 memory.

Summary of the overall study and its limitations: When a handful of donors were compared, the shared fraction of clonotypes was 5% to 6.5% for naive CD4, 3.5% to 4% for naive CD8, 2% to 2.5% for memory CD4, and under 0.5% for memory CD8. Higher generation probabilities were observed for clonotypes shared by all four sorted-subset donors than for non-shared clonotypes. The small number of donors limited the genetic and exposure-history diversity represented. Even with the large sequencing depth, rarefaction of the sorted-subset datasets indicated that sequencing was incomplete. Estimated clonotype richness was generally larger for naive than for memory subsets. Based on pairwise subsampling, the degree of clonotype sharing among donors was expected to be affected by sequencing depth. Sampling was restricted to blood, and TCR repertoires in tissue are likely to differ from TCR repertoires in blood.

Here V drops 4 bases and J drops 0 bases, and the junction holds 17 bases not matched to any gene. CDR3 length: 21 amino acids, cysteine to phenylalanine. Only the CDR3 part of the read is kept: 63 bases, read in frame from the first base. CDR1 and CDR2 are drawn from the germline V gene: SGHVS, FQNEAQ. The donors were healthy, HIV-negative adults with no recently reported acute infections or vaccinations. All donors were Caucasian adults living in Nashville, Tennessee, USA. Magnetic negative selection was used to enrich CD4+ T cells, after which naive cells were positively selected on CD45RA and the negative fraction became the memory subset. After blood collection by leukapheresis, PBMCs were isolated using Ficoll-Histopaque density gradient centrifugation and then cryopreserved in the vapor phase of liquid nitrogen. Purity and quantity of every magnetically sorted T cell population were checked by analytical flow cytometry. Each sorted fraction had its genomic DNA isolated and then quantified by UV absorbance on a Nanodrop 2000c.

This receptor was identified in a man aged 18-30 years in good health. Some clones in this sample may be carry-over from other donors' samples. The sequence is built from TRBV7-8 and TRBJ2-1, with 11 bases matching TRBD2. The source material was naive CD4+ T cells from PBMCs. In light of the paper, this sample's cell subset or site label describes: CD45RA+ positively selected. The CDR3 reads as follows: CASSWVIGDSGRVSSYNEQFF. The DNA sequence is as follows: TGTGCCAGCAGCTGGGTGATAGGGGATAGCGGGAGGGTGAGCTCCTACAATGAGCAGTTCTTC. Supplemented by the reference TRBV7-8 and TRBJ2-1 proteins around the CDR3, the complete variable domain is GAGVSQSPRYKVAKRGQDVALRCDPISGHVSLFWYQQALGQGPEFLTYFQNEAQLDKSGLPSDRFFAERPEGSVSTLKIQRTQQEDSAVYLCASSWVIGDSGRVSSYNEQFFGPGTRLTVL.